This TCR beta chain was captured by sequencing in a study of cytomegalovirus exposure and HLA in healthy donors. Details on this clone: The target antigen is unknown.

The CDR3 extends over 17 amino acids. The V end lost 4 bases, the J end lost 2 bases, and 17 bases lay between the germline ends. The V gene's germline CDR1 is MDHEN and CDR2 SYDVKM. General study points: Prior analysis indicated that the majority of TCR beta V segments exhibited productivity approximately 87% or approximately 30% of the time. TCR beta sequences reportedly predicted most subjects' HLA-A and HLA-B alleles accurately. Among CMV-associated TCR beta chains, most appeared HLA-restricted in a later analysis.

PCR used 60 Vbeta primers and 13 Jbeta primers. Sequenced by immunoSEQ multiplex PCR; TCRdb stores in-frame clones only, minus some. The sample contains over 150,000 clones, over 75% of which appear only once. The sequenced sample consisted of PBMCs. The source of this sequence is a woman aged 25 to 45 in good health and CMV-seronegative. The chain joins TRBV28 to TRBJ2-2; a possible D gene is TRBD1 (6 bases). The CDR3 spells CASSSRQARHNTGELFF. CDR3 nucleotide sequence: TGTGCCAGCAGTTCAAGACAGGCCCGACACAACACCGGGGAGCTGTTTTTT.